The 22 T cell receptor beta chains in this list originate from one sample, sequenced in a study of Tregs in tolerant kidney transplant recipients. Assay used: immunoSEQ multiplex PCR; TCRdb lists only in-frame clones, some missing. The specimen's table records about 23,000 clones. Related graft donors supplied nonmyeloablative bone marrow transplants, and mixed chimerism was transient. Specimen: CD4+ T cells from blood (PBMCs), collected 6 months after the transplant. The receptors stem from a human patient who received a combined kidney and bone marrow transplant. The graft donor may be the source of some T cells.

This clone registers medium-sized by frequency. The read gets to within 3 residues of the CDR3 end, and the germline J gene fills in the rest. The chain combines TRBV20-1 with TRBJ1-2, with D tentatively TRBD1 (5 bases). CDR1 DFQATT and CDR2 SNEGSKA come from the germline V gene (reference sequence). V was clipped by 6 bases and J by 7 bases, with 24 bases between them. CDR3 size: 15 residues. The part of the CDR3 DNA that was read is TGCAGTGCCTCACCCCCAGGGTTGGAGCTCCCTGGC. The encoded protein is CSASPPGLELPG. The whole CDR3 reads CSASPPGLELPGYTF.

A word on this clone: Coverage ceases 3 residues before the CDR3 finishes, and the germline J gene fills in the end. This chain links TRBV4-1 with TRBJ1-2; D is perhaps TRBD1 (5 bases). The V and J ends lost 1 base and 5 bases respectively, with 14 bases between them. The CDR3 contains 15 residues. Per the germline V gene, CDR1 is MGHRA and CDR2 is YSYEKL. Partial CDR3 DNA: TGCGCCAGCAGCCAAGGGACACAAGGTAGGTATGGC. Protein sequence: CASSQGTQGRYG. The whole CDR3 sequence is CASSQGTQGRYGYTF.

On this clone itself: Read sequence stops 3 residues before the CDR3 end, and the germline J gene provides the missing end. V and J are TRBV7-8 and TRBJ2-7; possibly TRBD1 for D (5 bases). The CDR3 runs to 17 residues. The germline V gene encodes CDR1 SGHVS and CDR2 FQNEAQ. V was pared by 1 base and J by 2 bases, with 18 bases between. CDR3 bases read: TGTGCCAGCAGCTTAGGGCGGACACCTATATATACCTACGAG. Residues: CASSLGRTPIYTYE. The entire CDR3 reads CASSLGRTPIYTYEQYF.

As to this clone: The CDR3 end falls 3 residues outside the read, so it is completed with the germline J gene. The rearrangement links TRBV19 to TRBJ1-5, with 7 nucleotides matching TRBD1. CDR1 is LNHDA and CDR2 is SQIVND in the germline V gene (reference sequence). The CDR3 runs 13 residues. Trimming removed 6 bases from V and 4 bases from J; junction bases left unmatched: 3. Incomplete CDR3 DNA: TGTGCCAGTAGCGACAGGGTGAATCAGCCC. It yields the protein CASSDRVNQP. The complete CDR3 reads CASSDRVNQPQHF. The full variable domain, completed using reference TRBV19 and TRBJ1-5, is DGGITQSPKYLFRKEGQNVTLSCEQNLNHDAMYWYRQDPGQGLRLIYYSQIVNDFQKGDIAEGYSVSREKKESFPLTVTSAQKNPTAFYLCASSDRVNQPQHFGDGTRLSIL.

Comment on this clone: Read data end 3 residues before the CDR3 end; the end is taken from the germline J gene. The chain uses TRBV12-3 or TRBV12-4 and TRBJ2-4, with 11 nucleotides matching TRBD2. This CDR3 region has 14 residues. Losses at the gene ends were 8 bases for V and 7 bases for J; bases not matched to a gene: 7. CDR3 DNA, as far as it was read: TGTGCCAGCGGCCCGACTAGCGGGAATAACATT. This codes for CASGPTSGNNI. The CDR3, in full, reads CASGPTSGNNIQYF.

Points on this clone: The read terminates 3 residues ahead of where the CDR3 ends, so the germline J gene completes it. The chain has TRBV20-1 and TRBJ2-3; TRBD1 agrees at 7 bases. This CDR3 spans 17 amino acids. Losses at the gene ends were 5 bases for V and 2 bases for J; bases not matched to a gene: 16. Germline V CDR1 and CDR2: DFQATT, SNEGSKA (reference sequence). CDR3 bases read: TGCAGTGCTCCATCCCCGCCCCCGACAGGGCCCACAGATACG. Translating gives CSAPSPPPTGPTDT. The whole CDR3 region reads CSAPSPPPTGPTDTQYF.

With regard to this clone: With the read ending 3 residues before the CDR3 end, the germline J gene is used to fill in that end. The chain joins TRBV12-3 or TRBV12-4 to TRBJ2-2; D is unclear. V lost 6 bases and J 2 bases, leaving 7 bases between the germline ends. There are 13 residues in the CDR3. The CDR3 bases that were read are TGTGCCAGCAGCCCTATAAACACCGGGGAG. Translated: CASSPINTGE. The whole CDR3 region reads CASSPINTGELFF.

Notes on this clone: The read terminates 3 residues ahead of where the CDR3 ends, so the germline J gene completes it. The chain recombines TRBV6-2 or TRBV6-3 with TRBJ1-1; tentative D call: TRBD1 (5 bases). The V end lost 6 bases, the J end lost 1 base, and 12 bases lay between the germline ends. The germline V gene encodes CDR1 MNHEY and CDR2 SVGEGT. This CDR3 spans 14 amino acids. CDR3 region: CASRRGRENTEAFF. Incomplete CDR3 DNA: TGTGCCAGCAGGAGGGGCAGGGAGAACACTGAA.

CDR3 DNA, as far as it was read: TGTGCCAGCAGCTTCCTGGGAGGGGGTTCACCC. Translation: CASSFLGGGSP. The CDR3, in full, reads CASSFLGGGSPLHF. The chain recombines TRBV5-6 with TRBJ1-6; TRBD1 might be the D (6 bases). The read falls 3 residues short of the CDR3 end, and the missing part is taken from the germline J gene. The CDR3 runs to 14 residues. Germline lookup yields CDR1 SGHDT and CDR2 YYEEEE. V lost 2 bases and J lost 9, with 12 bases in between.

About this clone itself: The read terminates 3 residues before the CDR3 end, so the remaining end is supplied by the germline J gene. The chain combines TRBV30 with TRBJ2-7; D might be TRBD1 (6 bases). CDR3 length equals 13 residues. Germline loops: CDR1 GTSNPN, CDR2 SVGIG (reference sequence). Trimming pared 2 bases from V and 5 bases from J, leaving 13 bases between. The DNA read from the CDR3 is TGTGCCTGGAGTAATTTGGGGGCCAACGAG. The encoded protein is CAWSNLGANE. The full CDR3 sequence reads CAWSNLGANEQYF.

Worth noting for this clone: The read stops 3 residues short of the end of the CDR3; the missing end is completed from the germline J gene. This rearrangement joins TRBV14 to TRBJ2-7; no definite D call. V shed 2 bases and J shed 3 bases, with 2 bases lying between them. CDR1 and CDR2 (germline): SGHDN, FVKESK. This CDR3 has 11 amino acids. CDR3 region: CASSQHYEQYF. Incomplete CDR3 DNA: TGTGCCAGCAGCCAACACTACGAG.

To note about this clone: The read comes to an end 3 residues before the CDR3 does, leaving the germline J gene to fill in the end. V is TRBV7-9 and J is TRBJ1-6; TRBD1 agrees at 10 bases. The germline CDR1 and CDR2 sequences are SEHNR and FQNEAQ (reference sequence). This CDR3 spans 15 amino acids. Losses at the gene ends were 5 bases for V and 6 bases for J; bases not matched to a gene: 4. The sequenced part of the CDR3 DNA is TGTGCCAGCAGCGTTCGGGACAGGGGTAATTCACCC. It specifies CASSVRDRGNSP. The whole CDR3 protein reads CASSVRDRGNSPLHF. The full variable domain, its missing parts supplied by reference TRBV7-9 and TRBJ1-6, is DTGVSQNPRHKITKRGQNVTFRCDPISEHNRLYWYRQTLGQGPEFLTYFQNEAQLEKSRLLSDRFSAERPKGSFSTLEIQRTEQGDSAMYLCASSVRDRGNSPLHFGNGTRLTVT.

As regards this clone: From the germline J gene comes the end of the CDR3, since the read stops 3 residues before it. This chain joins TRBV20-1 and TRBJ1-5; D unclear. This CDR3 has 13 amino acids. Germline CDR1 is DFQATT and CDR2 is SNEGSKA (reference sequence). Trimming shortened V by 3 bases and J by 3 bases, and 9 bases separated the two germline ends. This CDR3 is CSASRATNQPQHF. The DNA read from the CDR3 is TGCAGTGCTAGTAGGGCTACCAATCAGCCC.

This chain's CDR3 is CASSFSSGRYNEQFF. The DNA read from the CDR3 is TGTGCCAGCAGCTTCAGTAGCGGGAGGTACAATGAG. This chain joins TRBV11-3 and TRBJ2-1; 10 nucleotides match TRBD2. The sequenced fragment ends 3 residues before the CDR3 boundary, so the rest is inferred from the germline J gene. CDR3 size: 15 residues. The germline gives CDR1 SGHNT, CDR2 YENEEA. V was clipped by 3 bases and J by 4 bases; unmatched bases: 3.

Worth noting for this clone: With the read ending 3 residues before the CDR3 end, the germline J gene is used to fill in that end. This chain uses TRBV5-4 with TRBJ2-7; 7 nucleotides line up with TRBD2. This CDR3 is built from 16 residues. With V trimmed by 0 bases and J by 4 bases, 10 bases remained unmatched. Per germline, CDR1 SGHNT and CDR2 YYREEE (reference sequence). CDR3 loop: CASSLAGPSGLYEQYF. The covered CDR3 bases are TGTGCCAGCAGCTTGGCAGGGCCTAGCGGACTATACGAG.

On this clone: The CDR3 extends 3 residues past the end of the read, so its final part is completed from the germline J gene. The genes are TRBV19 and TRBJ1-1; D is undetermined. CDR1 is LNHDA, CDR2 SQIVND, per germline (reference sequence). Trimming shortened V by 7 bases and J by 3 bases, and 15 bases separated the two germline ends. The CDR3 loop spans 14 amino acids. CDR3 bases read: TGTGCCAGTATGAGAGCCCTCGGGGACACTGAA. Encoded protein: CASMRALGDTE. The CDR3 in its entirety is CASMRALGDTEAFF.

Note on this clone: The read terminates 3 residues ahead of where the CDR3 ends, so the germline J gene completes it. The chain has TRBV11-3 and TRBJ2-5; maybe TRBD1 (6 bases). Trimming removed 5 bases from V and 3 bases from J, with 7 bases in between. The CDR3 sequence is 12 residues long. CDR1 and CDR2 (germline): SGHNT, YENEEA. The part of the CDR3 DNA that was read is TGTGCCAGCAGCCACAGGGAAGAGACC. Translated: CASSHREET. The full CDR3 is CASSHREETQYF.

Comments on this clone: From the germline J gene comes the end of the CDR3, since the read stops 3 residues before it. The chain couples TRBV6-2 or TRBV6-3 to TRBJ2-4; TRBD1 matches at 9 bases. CDR3 length equals 17 residues. J was trimmed by 0 bases and V by 6 bases; bases with no gene match: 9. Germline CDR1 reads MNHEY; CDR2 reads SVGEGT. The CDR3 spells CASRPRTGAKAKNIQYF. Partial CDR3 DNA: TGTGCCAGCAGACCCCGGACAGGGGCCAAAGCCAAAAACATT.

As concerns this clone: The DNA ends 3 residues before the CDR3 does, and the rest of the CDR3 is filled in from the germline J gene. The chain uses TRBV7-9 and TRBJ1-3, with D possibly matching TRBD1 (5 bases). The CDR3 length is 15 residues. With 8 bases removed from V and 4 bases from J, the gap between germline ends came to 18 bases. The germline CDR1 and CDR2 sequences are SEHNR and FQNEAQ (reference sequence). The CDR3 DNA, read in part, is TGTGCCAGCGAGACCGGCGGGGCGGGCGGAAACACC. It translates to CASETGGAGGNT. The CDR3, in full, reads CASETGGAGGNTIYF.

About this clone itself: The read finishes 3 residues shy of the CDR3 end, and the germline J gene is used to complete it. The gene calls are TRBV5-1 and TRBJ2-7; 9 bases agree with TRBD1. This CDR3 is 15 amino acids long. The germline V gene encodes CDR1 SGHRS and CDR2 YFSETQ. V was pared by 3 bases and J by 5 bases, with 9 bases of the junction left unmatched. Incomplete CDR3 DNA: TGCGCCAGCAGCTCGCCGGGACAGGGTGAGAACGAG. Its translation: CASSSPGQGENE. In full, the CDR3 reads CASSSPGQGENEQYF. Drawing the rest from reference TRBV5-1 and TRBJ2-7, the complete variable domain is KAGVTQTPRYLIKTRGQQVTLSCSPISGHRSVSWYQQTPGQGLQFLFEYFSETQRNKGNFPGRFSGRQFSNSRSEMNVSTLELGDSALYLCASSSPGQGENEQYFGPGTRLTVT.

Of note for this clone: The read comes to an end 3 residues before the CDR3 does, leaving the germline J gene to fill in the end. This rearrangement joins TRBV7-2 to TRBJ1-2; TRBD1 matches at 8 bases. CDR3 length: 13 amino acids. Germline lookup yields CDR1 SGHTA and CDR2 FQGNSA. The part of the CDR3 DNA that was read is TGTGCCAGCAGCTTTCGACAGGGGAACGGC. It encodes CASSFRQGNG. The complete CDR3 protein is CASSFRQGNGYTF.

Regarding this clone: Read coverage stops 3 residues before the CDR3 terminus; the germline J gene supplies the remainder. The chain joins TRBV2 to TRBJ1-1; tentatively, D is TRBD1 (6 bases). Germline lookup yields CDR1 SNHLY and CDR2 FYNNEI. V was pared by 4 bases and J by 1 base, with 10 bases between. The CDR3 loop spans 14 amino acids. Here the CDR3 reads CASSAQGTNTEAFF. The sequenced part of the CDR3 DNA is TGTGCCAGCAGTGCACAGGGAACGAACACTGAA.